This T cell receptor beta chain was captured by sequencing in a study of CXCR3-negative and CXCR3-positive naive CD8 T cells. Study findings and constraints: When CXCR3-positive naive cells were set against CXCR3-negative naive cells, the former had more hydrophobic TRB CDR3s.

This clonotype ranks as medium-sized in terms of frequency. Its antigen remains unknown. From germline, CDR1 is DFQATT and CDR2 SNEGSKA (reference sequence). CDR3 length equals 11 residues. UMI-labeled 5' RACE yielded the TRB cDNA libraries. With the 5' RACE reads reprocessed, TCRdb shows one record per CDR3 protein and no DNA. Its clone listing holds 8,800 or so distinct CDR3 sequences. The genes are TRBV20-1 and TRBJ2-7. What was sequenced was naive CXCR3- CD8+ T cells from blood. Regarding subset: CD45RO-CCR7+CD27+CD95- naive CD8+ T cells lacking CXCR3 (TNR3-). The clonotype was recovered from a human donor in good health. Some clones in this sample may be carry-over from other donors' samples. CDR3 amino acids: CSAAEIDEQYF.